This paragraph reports one TCR beta chain. PCR amplification relied on 60 Vbeta primers (plus 13 Jbeta primers). Some clones are missing from TCRdb's copy, which holds only in-frame ones; the method was immunoSEQ multiplex PCR. In the table there are roughly 89,000 clones, approximately 80% of which are singletons. The source of the sample is a study of cytomegalovirus exposure and HLA in healthy donors. This CDR3 comprises 15 residues. Trimming took 1 base from V and 4 from J, leaving 13 bases between them. Germline CDR1 is SQVTM and CDR2 is ANQGSEA. The receptor's source is a woman in her thirties in good health and CMV-seronegative. The chain uses TRBV29-1 and TRBJ2-2; D not resolved. Input material: PBMCs. The CDR3 region has the DNA TGCAGCGTTGAAGTCCCAGAGAGAGGCACCGGGGAGCTGTTTTTT. Its protein is CSVEVPERGTGELFF.